The 8 T cell receptor beta chains given below trace back to one sample, sequenced in a study of CD4 and CD8 cells across lung adenocarcinoma regions. TCRdb reprocessed the PCR reads with MiXCR, giving one entry per CDR3 protein. The table shows about 12,000 distinct CDR3 sequences, with over 45% occurring only once. The specimen was CD8+ T cells from the margin of a lung tumor. The receptors stem from a male donor with lung adenocarcinoma. The CD4 and CD8 labels of this study may be unreliable.

This clonotype was observed a single time. An end of the junction differs from the germline gene, which may be a read error. V and J are TRBV6-8 and TRBJ2-1; 7 nucleotides agree with TRBD1. CDR1 is MNHGY and CDR2 is SAAAGT in the germline V gene. The CDR3 runs to 17 residues. This CDR3 is CASSSRLGGRDQETQYF. Written as DNA, the CDR3 is TGTGCCAGCAGTTCGCGGCTAGGGGGCCGTGATCAAGAGACCCAGTATTTC.

This chain uses TRBV6-1 with TRBJ2-3; 11 nucleotides align to TRBD2. The J call may be wrong; the DNA end is better matched by TRBJ2-7. This CDR3 has 16 residues. Per the germline V gene, CDR1 is MNHNS and CDR2 is SASEGT. CDR3 sequence: CASSEAPGLAAGAQYF. For the CDR3, the DNA is TGTGCCAGCAGTGAAGCCCCGGGACTAGCGGCAGGTGCGCAGTACTTC.

By its share, this clonotype is medium-sized (0.01 to 0.1%). The V and J genes are TRBV6-1 and TRBJ2-1; unclear D gene. The CDR3 loop spans 10 amino acids. Trimming cost V 3 bases and J 6 bases, with 0 bases left between them. CDR1 is MNHNS and CDR2 is SASEGT in the germline V gene. Here the CDR3 DNA reads TGTGCCAGCAGTGACAATGAGCAGTTCTTC. It encodes CASSDNEQFF.

This clonotype appeared many times. V gene TRBV11-2 combines with J gene TRBJ2-1, with D possibly TRBD2 on 6 matching bases. The CDR3 extends over 16 amino acids. The V gene lost 2 bases and the J gene lost 2 bases, with 13 bases spanning the gap. Germline V gives CDR1 SGHAT, CDR2 FQNNGV. The CDR3 coding sequence is TGTGCCAGCAGCTTATTGGGTGCGGGACCCTACAATGAGCAGTTCTTC. Protein: CASSLLGAGPYNEQFF.

This clonotype has more than one count but fewer than ten. J is TRBJ2-5 and V is TRBV12-3 or TRBV12-4, with D unclear. This CDR3 spans 11 amino acids. Trimming took 5 bases from V and 0 from J, leaving 1 base between them. The CDR3 bases are TGTGCCAGCAGTGACCAAGAGACCCAGTACTTC. Protein sequence: CASSDQETQYF.

The chain joins TRBV6-2 or TRBV6-3 to TRBJ2-1; no firm D call. Trimming left V 2 bases short and J 5 bases short, with 4 bases between. This CDR3 contains 12 residues. The germline gives CDR1 MNHEY, CDR2 SVGEGT. CDR3 loop: CASSYLHNEQFF. The DNA for the CDR3 is TGTGCCAGCAGTTACCTGCACAATGAGCAGTTCTTC.

Concerning this clonotype: One end of the junction fails to match germline, which may point to a read error. V is TRBV5-1 and J is TRBJ2-3; D perhaps matches TRBD2 (5 bases). Germline values: CDR1 SGHRS, CDR2 YFSETQ. CDR3 length: 15 residues. CDR3 region: CASSFEGVSTETQYF. The CDR3 bases are TGCGCCAGCAGCTTTGAGGGTGTTAGCACAGAGACGCAGTATTTT.

This clonotype has ten or more counts. The chain couples TRBV19 to TRBJ2-5; possibly TRBD1 for D (5 bases). Trimming shortened V by 5 bases and J by 5 bases, and 12 bases separated the two germline ends. Germline CDR1 LNHDA, CDR2 SQIVND (reference sequence). The CDR3 sequence is 13 residues long. The CDR3, as DNA: TGTGCCAGTAGTGGGCCAGGGTTGGAGACCCAGTACTTC. Its protein is CASSGPGLETQYF.